This entry lists 8 T cell receptor beta chains sequenced from one sample in a study of Ad26.COV2.S vaccination and SARS-CoV-2 variants. Measured with immunoSEQ multiplex PCR; TCRdb has only the in-frame clones, and not every one. The sample has over 110,000 clones; about nine tenths are singletons. The source material was peripheral blood, sampled after recovery from COVID-19. These receptor sequences come from a human donor who had recovered from COVID-19.

For the CDR3, the DNA is TGCGCCAGCAGCGCACAGGGGGCGGGGGTGAACACTGAAGCTTTCTTT. Protein: CASSAQGAGVNTEAFF. This chain connects TRBV4-3 to TRBJ1-1; TRBD1 agrees at 9 bases. V dropped 5 bases and J dropped 0; count of bases not matched to a gene: 7. CDR1 and CDR2 from the germline V gene are LGHNA and YSLEER. The CDR3 has 16 amino acids.

This clone is a singleton in its sample. V and J are TRBV9 and TRBJ2-5; TRBD2 agrees at 10 bases. This CDR3 has 15 residues. Germline assignment: CDR1 SGDLS and CDR2 YYNGEE. The V gene end was trimmed by 2 bases and the J gene end by 5 bases; junction bases not matched to a gene: 6. The CDR3 region is CASSVSGGPGETQYF. DNA of the CDR3: TGTGCCAGCAGCGTTAGCGGGGGGCCCGGGGAGACCCAGTACTTC. Filled out from reference TRBV9 and TRBJ2-5, the complete variable domain reads DSGVTQTPKHLITATGQRVTLRCSPRSGDLSVYWYQQSLDQGLQFLIQYYNGEERAKGNILERFSAQQFPDLHSELNLSSLELGDSALYFCASSVSGGPGETQYFGPGTRLLVL.

The V call is TRBV27, the J call TRBJ1-1, with a weak D call TRBD1 (6 bases). The CDR3 loop spans 15 amino acids. Germline lookup yields CDR1 MNHEY and CDR2 SMNVEV (reference sequence). Trimming took 3 bases from V and 4 from J, leaving 15 bases between them. In nucleotides, the CDR3 is TGTGCCAGCAGTTTTGGGGGGGCGCGAGCCACTGAAGCTTTCTTT. Its translation is CASSFGGARATEAFF.

The chain employs TRBV20-1 and TRBJ1-3; no reliable D call. In germline, CDR1 is DFQATT, CDR2 SNEGSKA (reference sequence). The CDR3 has 11 amino acids. Trimming stripped 6 bases from V and 1 base from J, with 4 bases between. In DNA form, the CDR3 reads TGCAGTGCCGAATCTGGAAACACCATATATTTT. It codes for CSAESGNTIYF.

This chain links TRBV28 with TRBJ1-5, with TRBD1 matching over 10 bases. Germline-derived CDR1 and CDR2 are MDHEN and SYDVKM. The CDR3 has 22 amino acids. V lost 3 bases to trimming and J lost 1 base; unmatched junction nucleotides: 21. CDR3 DNA: TGTGCCAGCAGTTTCCAATCCCCGACAGGGGGCCTAAGGCCAAGCAGCAATCAGCCCCAGCATTTT. Translated: CASSFQSPTGGLRPSSNQPQHF.

The genes are TRBV30 and TRBJ2-3, with D uncertain. The CDR3 runs to 13 residues. The V gene's germline CDR1 is GTSNPN and CDR2 SVGIG (reference sequence). V dropped 3 bases and J dropped 2 bases, with 9 bases sitting between them. In nucleotides, the CDR3 is TGTGCCTGGAGGAATCCCTCCACAGATACGCAGTATTTT. Its protein product is CAWRNPSTDTQYF.

This rearrangement joins TRBV19 to TRBJ1-5, with a weak D call TRBD1 (6 bases). V lost 5 bases, J lost 0 bases, and 14 bases lay in between. Germline V gene data show CDR1 as LNHDA and CDR2 as SQIVND (reference sequence). This CDR3 has 16 residues. The CDR3 here is CASSAPTGDSNQPQHF. The CDR3 DNA sequence: TGTGCCAGTAGTGCCCCGACAGGAGATAGCAATCAGCCCCAGCATTTT.

The chain employs TRBV7-2 and TRBJ1-5; D is uncertain. Germline values: CDR1 SGHTA, CDR2 FQGNSA. V gave up 2 bases and J gave up 1 base, with 3 bases separating them. This CDR3 has 13 amino acids. The CDR3 loop is CASSLSSNQPQHF. CDR3 bases: TGTGCCAGCAGCTTATCGAGCAATCAGCCCCAGCATTTT.